This T cell receptor beta chain was identified in a study of metastatic and nonmetastatic thyroid tumors. Study details: Across blood and tumor or nodule tissue, repertoires from malignant and benign thyroid patients were compared with one another.

Thyroid surgery was preceded by no treatment in any patient. Study conclusions and caveats: As reported, TCR beta diversity in blood and tumor was significantly higher in malignant thyroid tumors than in benign nodules.

From the PCR reads, TCRdb re-called clones with MiXCR. The data show 25,000 to 40,000 clones, approximately 19% seen once. The ends were cut back, 4 bases at V and 0 bases at J, with 13 bases in the middle. The CDR3 runs to 16 residues. The germline CDR1 and CDR2 sequences are KGHDR and SFDVKD. As regards this clone: Antigen unknown.

The receptor's source is a female donor with papillary thyroid cancer or a benign thyroid nodule (not recorded which). Some clones in this sample may be carry-over from other donors' samples. The sequencing input was blood. The chain joins TRBV24-1 to TRBJ2-3; D unresolved. DNA for the CDR3: TGTGCCACCAGTGACTGGACGGAAGCTAGCACAGATACGCAGTATTTT. This gives the protein CATSDWTEASTDTQYF.